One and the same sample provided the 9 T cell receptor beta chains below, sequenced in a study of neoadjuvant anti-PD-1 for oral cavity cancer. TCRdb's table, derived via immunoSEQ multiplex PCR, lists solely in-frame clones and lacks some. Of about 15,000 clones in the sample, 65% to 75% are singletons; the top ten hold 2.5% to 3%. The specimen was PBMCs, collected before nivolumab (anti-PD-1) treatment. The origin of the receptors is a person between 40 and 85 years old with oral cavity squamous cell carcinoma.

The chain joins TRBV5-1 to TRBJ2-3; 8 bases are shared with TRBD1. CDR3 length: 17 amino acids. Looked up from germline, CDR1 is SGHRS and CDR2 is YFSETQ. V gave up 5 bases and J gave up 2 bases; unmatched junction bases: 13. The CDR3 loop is CASRSSPGQVFTDTQYF. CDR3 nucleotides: TGCGCCAGCAGGTCCTCGCCGGGACAGGTTTTCACAGATACGCAGTATTTT.

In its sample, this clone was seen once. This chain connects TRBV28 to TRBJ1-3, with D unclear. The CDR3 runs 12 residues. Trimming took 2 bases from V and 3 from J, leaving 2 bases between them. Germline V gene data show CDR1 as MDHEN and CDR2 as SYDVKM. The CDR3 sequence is CASSLNGNTIYF. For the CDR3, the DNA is TGTGCCAGCAGTTTAAATGGAAACACCATATATTTT. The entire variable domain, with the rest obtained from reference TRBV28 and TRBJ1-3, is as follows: DVKVTQSSRYLVKRTGEKVFLECVQDMDHENMFWYRQDPGLGLRLIYFSYDVKMKEKGDIPEGYSVSREKKERFSLILESASTNQTSMYLCASSLNGNTIYFGEGSWLTVV.

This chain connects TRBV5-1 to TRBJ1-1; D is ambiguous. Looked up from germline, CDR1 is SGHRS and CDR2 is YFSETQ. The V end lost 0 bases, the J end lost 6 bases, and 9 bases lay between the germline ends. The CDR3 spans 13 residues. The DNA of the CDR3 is TGCGCCAGCAGCTTGGCAGTAACAGCTGAAGCTTTCTTT. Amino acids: CASSLAVTAEAFF.

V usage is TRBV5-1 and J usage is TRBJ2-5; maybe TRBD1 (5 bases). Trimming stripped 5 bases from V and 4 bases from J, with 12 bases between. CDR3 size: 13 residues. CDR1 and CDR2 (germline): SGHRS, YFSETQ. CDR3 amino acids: CASSPGPRETQYF. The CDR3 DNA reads TGCGCCAGCAGTCCAGGGCCCAGAGAGACCCAGTACTTC.

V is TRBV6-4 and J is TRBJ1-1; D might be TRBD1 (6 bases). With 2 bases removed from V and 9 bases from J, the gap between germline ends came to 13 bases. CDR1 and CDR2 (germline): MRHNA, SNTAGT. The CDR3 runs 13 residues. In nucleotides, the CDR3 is TGTGCCAGCAGTGACCAAACAGGGAGCAAAGCTTTCTTT. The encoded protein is CASSDQTGSKAFF.

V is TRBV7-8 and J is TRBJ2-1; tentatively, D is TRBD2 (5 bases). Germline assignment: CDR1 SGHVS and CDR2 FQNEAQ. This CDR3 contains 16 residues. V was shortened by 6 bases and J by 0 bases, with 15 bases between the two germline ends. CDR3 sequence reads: CASRWGVLVSYNEQFF. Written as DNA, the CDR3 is TGTGCCAGCAGGTGGGGTGTACTAGTCTCCTACAATGAGCAGTTCTTC.

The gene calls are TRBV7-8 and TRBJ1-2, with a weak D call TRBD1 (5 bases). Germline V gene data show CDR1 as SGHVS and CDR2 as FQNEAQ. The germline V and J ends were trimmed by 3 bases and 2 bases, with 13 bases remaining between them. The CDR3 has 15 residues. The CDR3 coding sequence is TGTGCCAGCAGCTTGAGCGGGGGGTACAACTATGGCTACACCTTC. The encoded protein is CASSLSGGYNYGYTF.

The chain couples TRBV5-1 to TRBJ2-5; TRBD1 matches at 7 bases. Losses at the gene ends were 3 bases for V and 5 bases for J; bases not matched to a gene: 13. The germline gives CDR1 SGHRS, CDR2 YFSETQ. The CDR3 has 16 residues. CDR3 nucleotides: TGCGCCAGCAGCTCATCGGACAGGCCCACGTTGGAGACCCAGTACTTC. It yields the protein CASSSSDRPTLETQYF.

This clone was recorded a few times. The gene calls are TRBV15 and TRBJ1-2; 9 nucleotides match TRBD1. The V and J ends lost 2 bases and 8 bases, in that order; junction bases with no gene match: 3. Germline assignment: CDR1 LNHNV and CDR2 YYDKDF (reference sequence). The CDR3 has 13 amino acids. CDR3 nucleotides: TGTGCCACCAGCAGAAGACAGGGGGACGGCTACACCTTC. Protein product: CATSRRQGDGYTF.